This section outlines one TCR beta chain sequence together with its context. The data were obtained in a study of OX40 agonist ivuxolimab in advanced cancers. TCRdb keeps only in-frame clones here, not all; method: immunoSEQ multiplex PCR. The sample records around 14,000 clones, about 90% being singletons. Germline V lookup: CDR1 MNHNS, CDR2 SASEGT. Trimming shortened V by 8 bases and J by 4 bases, and 8 bases separated the two germline ends. CDR3 size: 11 residues. Sample: CD4+ or CD8+ T cells sorted from blood, taken in a trial of the OX40 agonist ivuxolimab. The rearrangement links TRBV6-1 to TRBJ1-2; D is undetermined. The sequence came from an adult with an advanced solid tumor such as melanoma, head and neck, liver or kidney cancer. The CDR3 protein is CASEAFYGYTF. The CDR3 DNA is TGTGCCAGCGAGGCGTTCTATGGCTACACCTTC.